The 20 T cell receptor beta chains listed next were all sequenced from one sample in a study of T cell responses to AZD1222 COVID-19 vaccine. Profiling relied on immunoSEQ multiplex PCR, and the TCRdb table lists in-frame clones only, not all of them. In the table there are 130,000 or so clones, roughly nine tenths of which are singletons. Sample: peripheral blood, taken 28 days after the second AZD1222 dose. All receptors come from an adult who received the AZD1222 COVID-19 vaccine.

CDR3 in DNA: TGTGCCAGCAGCCGAACTAGCGGGGATGGCTCTGGGGCCAACGTCCTGACTTTC. This codes for CASSRTSGDGSGANVLTF. The J gene is TRBJ2-6, the V gene TRBV5-5; 10 bases line up with TRBD2. The CDR3 extends over 18 amino acids. V was pared by 4 bases and J by 0 bases, with 7 bases of the junction left unmatched. Germline CDR1 is SGHKS and CDR2 is YYEKEE (reference sequence). Looking up the rest from reference TRBV5-5 and TRBJ2-6 gives the full variable domain: DAGVTQSPTHLIKTRGQQVTLRCSPISGHKSVSWYQQVLGQGPQFIFQYYEKEERGRGNFPDRFSARQFPNYSSELNVNALLLGDSALYLCASSRTSGDGSGANVLTFGAGSRLTVL.

The table lists this clone with a count of one. V usage is TRBV6-5 and J usage is TRBJ2-7; TRBD2 matches at 8 bases. The ends lost 6 bases at V and 0 bases at J; junction bases unmatched: 7. CDR3 length: 15 amino acids. CDR1 MNHEY and CDR2 SVGAGI come from the germline V gene. CDR3: CASSPAGESSYEQYF. The DNA of the CDR3 is TGTGCCAGCAGCCCAGCGGGGGAGAGCTCCTACGAGCAGTACTTC.

This clone has only one observation. The rearrangement uses TRBV6-1 and TRBJ1-5; unclear D gene. Germline loops: CDR1 MNHNS, CDR2 SASEGT. The V and J ends lost 3 bases and 5 bases respectively, with 11 bases between them. The length of the CDR3 is 14 residues. CDR3: CASSDMAEYQPQHF. The CDR3 DNA reads TGTGCCAGCAGTGATATGGCAGAATATCAGCCCCAGCATTTT.

This clone was detected once. The CDR3 DNA follows: TGTGCCAGCAGCTTAAGCACGTCTCAAGAGACCCAGTACTTC. It specifies CASSLSTSQETQYF. V and J are TRBV7-7 and TRBJ2-5; D remains unclear. Germline CDR1 is SSHAT and CDR2 is FNYEAQ (reference sequence). V was pared by 2 bases and J by 2 bases, with 9 bases between. The CDR3 covers 14 residues. Complete variable domain (other parts from reference TRBV7-7 and TRBJ2-5): GAGVSQSPRYKVTKRGQDVTLRCDPISSHATLYWYQQALGQGPEFLTYFNYEAQPDKSGLPSDRFSAERPEGSISTLTIQRTEQRDSAMYRCASSLSTSQETQYFGPGTRLLVL.

A few counts support this clone. The rearrangement links TRBV7-6 to TRBJ2-7, with no clear D. Trimming shortened V by 4 bases and J by 0 bases, and 16 bases separated the two germline ends. Germline CDR1 SGHVS, CDR2 FNYEAQ. The CDR3 covers 16 residues. The CDR3 sequence: CASSSYLRANSYEQYF. DNA of the CDR3: TGTGCCAGCAGCTCCTACCTCAGAGCGAACTCCTACGAGCAGTACTTC.

This clone was observed a few times. The rearrangement joins TRBV3-1 (or the pseudogene TRBV3-2) to TRBJ2-1; D remains ambiguous. V was shortened by 2 bases and J by 9 bases, with 5 bases between the two germline ends. The CDR3 spans 11 residues. CDR1 and CDR2 from the germline V gene are LGHDT and YNNKEL (reference sequence). CDR3 in amino acids: CASSQIGEQFF. The CDR3 DNA is TGTGCCAGCAGCCAAATTGGTGAGCAGTTCTTC.

The rearrangement links TRBV7-9 to TRBJ1-4, with 7 bases matching TRBD1. Germline-derived CDR1 and CDR2 are SEHNR and FQNEAQ (reference sequence). The CDR3 consists of 14 residues. V was clipped by 5 bases and J by 14 bases; unmatched bases: 14. CDR3 loop: CASSVGTDPGGLFF. The DNA of the CDR3 is TGTGCCAGCAGCGTCGGGACAGATCCGGGAGGGCTGTTTTTT.

In DNA, the CDR3 is TGTGCCATCACTGCAGGACAGGGCTTTAACTATGGCTACACCTTC. As protein: CAITAGQGFNYGYTF. The rearrangement joins TRBV10-3 to TRBJ1-2; TRBD1 aligns across 8 bases. Germline-derived CDR1 and CDR2 are ENHRY and SYGVKD. This CDR3 comprises 15 residues. J lost 1 base, V lost 7 bases, and 8 bases had no gene match.

J is TRBJ1-5 and V is TRBV4-2; TRBD1 might be the D (5 bases). Per germline, CDR1 LGHNA and CDR2 YNFKEQ. With 0 bases removed from V and 4 bases from J, the gap between germline ends came to 10 bases. The CDR3 runs 15 residues. This CDR3 reads CASSQDQGRNQPQHF. The CDR3 region has the DNA TGTGCCAGCAGCCAAGATCAGGGTAGGAATCAGCCCCAGCATTTT.

The genes are TRBV29-1 and TRBJ2-7; TRBD2 is a possible D gene (5 bases). The germline V gene has CDR1 SQVTM and CDR2 ANQGSEA. V shed 5 bases and J shed 5 bases, with 19 bases lying between them. This CDR3 has 14 amino acids. CDR3 DNA: TGCAGCGTTCTCGGCGGGCGAGAAGTAGACGAGCAGTACTTC. It codes for CSVLGGREVDEQYF.

This clone was observed once. V and J are TRBV14 and TRBJ2-2, with D possibly called TRBD1 or TRBD2 (5 bases each). Trimming left V 4 bases short and J 2 bases short, with 11 bases between. The CDR3 runs 15 residues. Germline CDR1 and CDR2: SGHDN and FVKESK. The CDR3 region has the DNA TGTGCCAGCAGCCTTACGAGGGGAAACACCGGGGAGCTGTTTTTT. It translates to CASSLTRGNTGELFF. The entire variable domain, with the rest obtained from reference TRBV14 and TRBJ2-2, is as follows: EAGVTQFPSHSVIEKGQTVTLRCDPISGHDNLYWYRRVMGKEIKFLLHFVKESKQDESGMPNNRFLAERTGGTYSTLKVQPAELEDSGVYFCASSLTRGNTGELFFGEGSRLTVL.

The gene calls are TRBV30 and TRBJ1-4, with 7 bases fitting TRBD1. Germline CDR1 and CDR2: GTSNPN and SVGIG (reference sequence). This CDR3 has 13 amino acids. The V and J ends lost 5 bases and 7 bases, in that order; junction bases with no gene match: 7. The CDR3 DNA follows: TGTGCCTGGGACCAGGGGGTGGGTGAAAAACTGTTTTTT. Translated, it gives CAWDQGVGEKLFF. The full variable domain, rest sourced from reference TRBV30 and TRBJ1-4, is SQTIHQWPATLVQPVGSPLSLECTVEGTSNPNLYWYRQAAGRGLQLLFYSVGIGQISSEVPQNLSASRPQDRQFILSSKKLLLSDSGFYLCAWDQGVGEKLFFGSGTQLSVL.

V is TRBV5-1 and J is TRBJ2-7; no definite D call. In germline, CDR1 is SGHRS, CDR2 YFSETQ. Trimming removed 0 bases at V and 3 bases at J, with 4 bases between. This CDR3 has 12 amino acids. The CDR3 bases are TGCGCCAGCAGCTTGGTCGGCTACGAGCAGTACTTC. Translated, it gives CASSLVGYEQYF.

This clone occurred once. The chain employs TRBV12-5 and TRBJ1-5, with TRBD1 as a possible D gene (5 bases). Per germline, CDR1 LGHNT and CDR2 FRNRAP. The CDR3 sequence is 15 residues long. Trimming removed 0 bases at V and 9 bases at J, with 15 bases between. Here the CDR3 DNA reads TGTGCTAGTGGTTTGGTCGGGACGGGTGTGTCGCCCCAGCATTTT. It codes for CASGLVGTGVSPQHF.

The gene calls are TRBV18 and TRBJ1-3, with a possible D match to TRBD1 (5 bases). This CDR3 contains 15 residues. V was trimmed by 3 bases and J by 2 bases, leaving 11 bases between them. Germline V gives CDR1 KGHSH, CDR2 LQKENI. The CDR3 DNA is TGTGCCAGCTCACCTCCAGGGAAGGCTGGAAACACCATATATTTT. Residues: CASSPPGKAGNTIYF.

The chain employs TRBV4-3 and TRBJ2-2, with D possibly TRBD1 on 8 matching bases. The CDR3 length is 15 residues. Trimming stripped 5 bases from V and 6 bases from J, with 16 bases between. In germline, CDR1 is LGHNA, CDR2 YSLEER. CDR3 loop: CASSLQGGHAGELFF. CDR3 nucleotide sequence: TGCGCCAGCAGCTTACAGGGGGGGCACGCCGGGGAGCTGTTTTTT.

The genes are TRBV5-5 and TRBJ2-3; 9 nucleotides align to TRBD2. V was pared by 6 bases and J by 2 bases, with 7 bases of the junction left unmatched. The germline V gene has CDR1 SGHKS and CDR2 YYEKEE (reference sequence). The CDR3 consists of 15 residues. The CDR3: CASIKTSGPTDTQYF. The CDR3 region has the DNA TGTGCCAGCATCAAGACTAGCGGACCCACAGATACGCAGTATTTT.

This clone was counted once. This rearrangement joins TRBV7-3 to TRBJ2-3; a possible D gene is TRBD2 (6 bases). Germline-derived CDR1 and CDR2 are SGHTA and FQGTGA. V was clipped by 3 bases and J by 0 bases, with 13 bases between them. CDR3 size: 16 residues. CDR3 protein: CASSFQGSGSTDTQYF. The CDR3 coding sequence is TGTGCCAGCAGCTTTCAGGGTAGCGGTAGCACAGATACGCAGTATTTT.

The genes are TRBV29-1 and TRBJ1-1; 7 positions match TRBD1. This CDR3 spans 13 amino acids. J was trimmed by 3 bases and V by 8 bases; bases with no gene match: 9. Germline V gives CDR1 SQVTM, CDR2 ANQGSEA. CDR3 residues: CSLRDRGDTEAFF. Here the CDR3 DNA reads TGCAGCCTCAGGGACAGAGGGGACACTGAAGCTTTCTTT.

This clone has only a few counts. The genes are TRBV5-5 and TRBJ1-5; unclear D gene. The length of the CDR3 is 15 residues. Between the trimmed V and J ends, which lost 4 bases and 2 bases, there was a span of 13 bases. The germline V gene has CDR1 SGHKS and CDR2 YYEKEE (reference sequence). Here the CDR3 reads CASSPEGLGNQPQHF. The CDR3 DNA is TGTGCCAGCAGCCCGGAGGGCCTTGGCAATCAGCCCCAGCATTTT.